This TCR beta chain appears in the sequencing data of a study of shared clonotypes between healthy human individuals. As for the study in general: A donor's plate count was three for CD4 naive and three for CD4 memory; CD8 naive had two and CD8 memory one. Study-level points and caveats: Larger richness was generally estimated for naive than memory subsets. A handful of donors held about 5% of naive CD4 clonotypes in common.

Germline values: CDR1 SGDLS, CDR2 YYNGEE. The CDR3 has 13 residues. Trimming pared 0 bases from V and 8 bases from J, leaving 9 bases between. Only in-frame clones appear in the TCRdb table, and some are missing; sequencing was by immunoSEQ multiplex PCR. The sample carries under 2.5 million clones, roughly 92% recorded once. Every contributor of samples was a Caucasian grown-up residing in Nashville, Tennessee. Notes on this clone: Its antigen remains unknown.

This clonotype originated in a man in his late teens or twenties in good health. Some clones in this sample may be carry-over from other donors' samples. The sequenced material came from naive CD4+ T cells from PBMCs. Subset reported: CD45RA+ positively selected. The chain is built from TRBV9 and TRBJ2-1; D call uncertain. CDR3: CASSVGHLDEQFF. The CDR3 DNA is TGTGCCAGCAGCGTAGGACACCTGGATGAGCAGTTCTTC.